Listed here is a single T cell receptor (beta chain). This CDR3 contains 14 residues. CDR1 is MNHEY and CDR2 is SVGAGI in the germline V gene. The J segment lost 5 bases and the V segment lost 2 bases, leaving 5 bases of the junction unmatched. The record originates from a study of T cell changes during pregnancy in multiple sclerosis. The assay was immunoSEQ multiplex PCR, and TCRdb's table has in-frame clones only and misses some. The data hold more than 80,000 clones, with about 92% observed a single time. Sample: peripheral blood, taken in the first trimester of pregnancy. This sequence was found in a female donor with multiple sclerosis, enrolled in a pregnancy study. The V call is TRBV6-5, the J call TRBJ1-2; TRBD1 aligns across 7 bases. CDR3 DNA: TGTGCCAGCAGTTACAGGGGGCAGAGTTATGGCTACACCTTC. This codes for CASSYRGQSYGYTF.